This T cell receptor beta chain was recorded in a study of blood T cell repertoires in COVID-19. Background on the study: Acute-phase and convalescent COVID-19 samples originated in the United States, Italy and Spain. T cells, B-cell-depleted T cells, or PBMCs provided the cDNA or gDNA that served as material.

The germline V gene has CDR1 SNHLY and CDR2 FYNNEI. The germline V and J ends were trimmed by 5 bases and 2 bases, with 12 bases remaining between them. This CDR3 spans 15 amino acids. Sequenced by immunoSEQ multiplex PCR; TCRdb stores in-frame clones only, minus some. Among about 350,000 clones listed, more than 70% were seen once. The study drew participants aged about 18 to 90 years from 20 to 30 US areas. This rearrangement joins TRBV2 to TRBJ1-4, with D maybe TRBD1 (5 bases). Sequencing used PBMCs or T cells enriched from blood (not recorded which). The source is a woman in her twenties or thirties who had been exposed to COVID-19. The CDR3 region has the DNA TGTGCCAGCAGTACACGGGGGAGGACTAATGAAAAACTGTTTTTT. Its protein is CASSTRGRTNEKLFF.